The 25 T cell receptor beta chains below were found in one sample sequenced in a study of technical replicates of blood from several donors. TCRdb keeps only in-frame clones here, not all; method: immunoSEQ multiplex PCR. The sample lists about 75,000 clones; nearly 98% were seen once. Source material: T cells isolated from PBMCs. The origin of the receptors is a human donor in good health.

The chain has TRBV5-4 and TRBJ2-7; D is possibly TRBD2 (5 bases). The CDR3 runs to 15 residues. The V and J ends lost 1 base and 5 bases respectively, with 16 bases between them. Germline assignment: CDR1 SGHNT and CDR2 YYREEE (reference sequence). The CDR3 spells CASSLPGLRYNEQYF. In nucleotides, the CDR3 is TGTGCCAGCAGCTTGCCCGGACTGAGATACAACGAGCAGTACTTC.

V gene TRBV13 combines with J gene TRBJ2-7; no clear D gene. The ends were cut back, 2 bases at V and 3 bases at J, with 8 bases in the middle. Germline CDR1 is PRHDT and CDR2 is FYEKMQ (reference sequence). The length of the CDR3 is 13 residues. The CDR3 spells CASSLHIDYEQYF. CDR3 DNA sequence: TGTGCCAGCAGCTTACACATTGACTACGAGCAGTACTTC.

This rearrangement joins TRBV6-4 to TRBJ1-4; 7 nucleotides match TRBD1. This CDR3 contains 13 residues. The trim removed 8 bases at V and 4 bases at J, leaving 4 bases unmatched. CDR1 is MRHNA, CDR2 SNTAGT, per germline. CDR3 amino acids: CASVGDSNEKLFF. In DNA, the CDR3 is TGTGCCAGCGTAGGGGACAGTAATGAAAAACTGTTTTTT.

V is TRBV7-8 and J is TRBJ2-1; TRBD2 aligns across 8 bases. The ends lost 2 bases at V and 0 bases at J; junction bases unmatched: 15. This CDR3 has 20 residues. The germline V gene encodes CDR1 SGHVS and CDR2 FQNEAQ. CDR3 residues: CASSLRLGAGVSFSYNEQFF. The CDR3 nucleotides are TGTGCCAGCAGCTTACGACTCGGAGCGGGAGTCTCTTTCTCCTACAATGAGCAGTTCTTC. Filled out from reference TRBV7-8 and TRBJ2-1, the complete variable domain reads GAGVSQSPRYKVAKRGQDVALRCDPISGHVSLFWYQQALGQGPEFLTYFQNEAQLDKSGLPSDRFFAERPEGSVSTLKIQRTQQEDSAVYLCASSLRLGAGVSFSYNEQFFGPGTRLTVL.

V is TRBV13 and J is TRBJ2-3; 7 bases agree with TRBD2. The CDR3 runs to 15 residues. V lost 5 bases, J lost 4 bases, and 9 bases stayed unmatched. Per the germline V gene, CDR1 is PRHDT and CDR2 is FYEKMQ (reference sequence). The CDR3 reads CASSTRTSAADTQYF. In nucleotides, the CDR3 is TGTGCCAGCAGCACTCGTACTAGCGCCGCAGATACGCAGTATTTT.

The chain combines TRBV5-4 with TRBJ2-6; D is perhaps TRBD2 (5 bases). Germline assignment: CDR1 SGHNT and CDR2 YYREEE (reference sequence). CDR3 length: 15 residues. V was clipped by 0 bases and J by 2 bases, with 6 bases between them. CDR3 nucleotides: TGTGCCAGCAGCTTGGCCGGGACTGGGGCCAACGTCCTGACTTTC. It codes for CASSLAGTGANVLTF.

The rearrangement links TRBV18 to TRBJ2-5; tentative D call: TRBD1 (5 bases). V gave up 3 bases and J gave up 0 bases, with 8 bases separating them. The CDR3 is made up of 14 amino acids. The V gene's germline CDR1 is KGHSH and CDR2 LQKENI. The CDR3 DNA is TGTGCCAGCTCACCGTGGGGCAACCAAGAGACCCAGTACTTC. Protein sequence: CASSPWGNQETQYF.

CDR3 sequence reads: CASSRTGGAFTEAFF. The CDR3 coding sequence is TGTGCCAGCAGTCGCACTGGGGGGGCTTTCACTGAAGCTTTCTTT. The chain carries TRBV28 and TRBJ1-1, with D perhaps matching TRBD1 (6 bases). CDR3 length equals 15 residues. Germline lookup yields CDR1 MDHEN and CDR2 SYDVKM. Trimming removed 5 bases at V and 4 bases at J, with 17 bases between.

In DNA form, the CDR3 reads TGCGCCAGCAGCGACGGTCAGGGGCCCGGGGAGCTGTTTTTT. Its protein is CASSDGQGPGELFF. The rearrangement joins TRBV4-1 to TRBJ2-2; D may be TRBD1 (6 bases). The CDR3 covers 14 residues. The ends were cut back, 5 bases at V and 6 bases at J, with 13 bases in the middle. Germline CDR1 MGHRA, CDR2 YSYEKL.

The J gene is TRBJ2-5, the V gene TRBV7-3; weak D call: TRBD2 (6 bases). Trimming shortened V by 1 base and J by 5 bases, and 17 bases separated the two germline ends. From germline, CDR1 is SGHTA and CDR2 FQGTGA. This CDR3 contains 16 residues. The CDR3 coding sequence is TGTGCCAGCAGCTTAAGGGGCCCGGGAGCTGGGGAGACCCAGTACTTC. This codes for CASSLRGPGAGETQYF.

This rearrangement joins TRBV5-5 to TRBJ2-7, with TRBD1 identical over 9 bases. This CDR3 has 14 amino acids. CDR1 is SGHKS and CDR2 is YYEKEE in the germline V gene (reference sequence). The V gene end was trimmed by 4 bases and the J gene end by 1 base; junction bases not matched to a gene: 3. The CDR3: CASSPTGGSYEQYF. The CDR3 DNA reads TGTGCCAGCAGCCCGACAGGGGGATCCTACGAGCAGTACTTC.

This chain uses TRBV5-4 with TRBJ1-5; no reliable D call. The CDR3 is 12 residues long. Germline CDR1 SGHNT, CDR2 YYREEE (reference sequence). The V end was cut by 6 bases, the J end by 2 bases, with 6 bases between. The CDR3: CASTGRNQPQHF. DNA of the CDR3: TGTGCCAGCACTGGGCGCAATCAGCCCCAGCATTTT.

The rearrangement joins TRBV27 to TRBJ1-1; a possible D gene is TRBD1 (5 bases). Germline V gives CDR1 MNHEY, CDR2 SMNVEV (reference sequence). The CDR3 contains 13 residues. V was pared by 3 bases and J by 7 bases, with 12 bases between. CDR3 bases: TGTGCCAGCAGTTTGGGCAGGGTTAATGAAGCTTTCTTT. Its protein product is CASSLGRVNEAFF.

This chain connects TRBV30 to TRBJ2-7, with D hard to call. Germline V gene sequence: CDR1 GTSNPN, CDR2 SVGIG (reference sequence). The V end lost 0 bases, the J end lost 3 bases, and 6 bases lay between the germline ends. This CDR3 has 12 residues. The CDR3 spells CAWSVLGYEQYF. As DNA, the CDR3 is TGTGCCTGGAGTGTACTCGGCTACGAGCAGTACTTC.

J is TRBJ2-1 and V is TRBV14; 10 bases map to TRBD1. Losses at the gene ends were 5 bases for V and 6 bases for J; bases not matched to a gene: 1. The CDR3 sequence is 13 residues long. Per the germline V gene, CDR1 is SGHDN and CDR2 is FVKESK. The CDR3 here is CASSWTGGNEQFF. Here the CDR3 DNA reads TGTGCCAGCAGCTGGACAGGGGGCAATGAGCAGTTCTTC.

The genes are TRBV5-1 and TRBJ2-7; TRBD2 might be the D (6 bases). There are 15 residues in the CDR3. V lost 4 bases and J 3 bases, leaving 17 bases between the germline ends. CDR1 and CDR2 (germline): SGHRS, YFSETQ. The CDR3 reads CASSINTGVVYEQYF. Here the CDR3 DNA reads TGCGCCAGCAGCATCAATACGGGAGTGGTCTACGAGCAGTACTTC.

CDR3 region: CASSLDGLAKQFF. The CDR3 DNA reads as TGCGCCAGCAGCCTGGATGGACTAGCGAAGCAGTTCTTC. This sequence joins TRBV5-1 and TRBJ2-1, with 9 bases matching TRBD2. Trimming cost V 4 bases and J 11 bases; bases outside gene matches: 7. The CDR3 has 13 amino acids. Looked up from germline, CDR1 is SGHRS and CDR2 is YFSETQ. Looking up the rest from reference TRBV5-1 and TRBJ2-1 gives the full variable domain: KAGVTQTPRYLIKTRGQQVTLSCSPISGHRSVSWYQQTPGQGLQFLFEYFSETQRNKGNFPGRFSGRQFSNSRSEMNVSTLELGDSALYLCASSLDGLAKQFFGPGTRLTVL.

The chain couples TRBV29-1 to TRBJ1-1; no clear D gene. CDR1 is SQVTM and CDR2 is ANQGSEA in the germline V gene. Trimming stripped 2 bases from V and 2 bases from J, with 15 bases between. The CDR3 has 15 residues. CDR3 DNA sequence: TGCAGCGTTGAAAACCCCGGGGTATTAAACACTGAAGCTTTCTTT. Protein sequence: CSVENPGVLNTEAFF.

The rearrangement joins TRBV9 to TRBJ2-5; D may be TRBD1 (5 bases). V was trimmed by 0 bases and J by 5 bases, leaving 14 bases between them. The CDR3 loop spans 15 amino acids. Per the germline V gene, CDR1 is SGDLS and CDR2 is YYNGEE. The CDR3 protein is CASSVDSGPRETQYF. The CDR3 DNA reads as TGTGCCAGCAGCGTAGATTCAGGGCCCCGGGAGACCCAGTACTTC. Full variable domain (rest looked up from reference TRBV9 and TRBJ2-5): DSGVTQTPKHLITATGQRVTLRCSPRSGDLSVYWYQQSLDQGLQFLIQYYNGEERAKGNILERFSAQQFPDLHSELNLSSLELGDSALYFCASSVDSGPRETQYFGPGTRLLVL.

V and J are TRBV5-1 and TRBJ2-3; 7 bases agree with TRBD1. This CDR3 comprises 14 residues. V gave up 3 bases and J gave up 2 bases; unmatched junction bases: 3. In germline, CDR1 is SGHRS, CDR2 YFSETQ. CDR3 in DNA: TGCGCCAGCAGCTCAGACAGGGCCACAGATACGCAGTATTTT. It is translated as CASSSDRATDTQYF. The variable domain in full, completed from reference TRBV5-1 and TRBJ2-3, reads KAGVTQTPRYLIKTRGQQVTLSCSPISGHRSVSWYQQTPGQGLQFLFEYFSETQRNKGNFPGRFSGRQFSNSRSEMNVSTLELGDSALYLCASSSDRATDTQYFGPGTRLTVL.

The chain joins TRBV6-1 to TRBJ1-1; TRBD1 agrees at 8 bases. The junction had 6 bases not matched to a gene; V was cut back by 6 bases and J by 0 bases. CDR3 length: 15 amino acids. The germline V gene has CDR1 MNHNS and CDR2 SASEGT. CDR3 in DNA: TGTGCCAGCAGGAGGACAGGGAATATGAACACTGAAGCTTTCTTT. It is translated as CASRRTGNMNTEAFF.

The chain recombines TRBV7-8 with TRBJ1-5; D gene unclear. The V end was cut by 0 bases, the J end by 7 bases, with 13 bases between. The CDR3 totals 15 residues. The V gene's germline CDR1 is SGHVS and CDR2 FQNEAQ. The CDR3 spells CASSLASAGAQPQHF. As DNA, the CDR3 is TGTGCCAGCAGCTTAGCATCCGCGGGAGCCCAGCCCCAGCATTTT. Full variable domain (outside the CDR3, taken from reference TRBV7-8 and TRBJ1-5): GAGVSQSPRYKVAKRGQDVALRCDPISGHVSLFWYQQALGQGPEFLTYFQNEAQLDKSGLPSDRFFAERPEGSVSTLKIQRTQQEDSAVYLCASSLASAGAQPQHFGDGTRLSIL.

The chain is built from TRBV6-5 and TRBJ2-1, with 11 bases matching TRBD2. There are 16 residues in the CDR3. V dropped 2 bases and J dropped 8; count of bases not matched to a gene: 8. CDR1 and CDR2 (germline): MNHEY, SVGAGI. CDR3 bases: TGTGCCAGCAGTTACCTTACTAGCGGGAGTTGGGATGAGCAGTTCTTC. It yields the protein CASSYLTSGSWDEQFF.

This chain links TRBV29-1 with TRBJ1-2; TRBD1 matches at 7 bases. Germline CDR1 and CDR2: SQVTM and ANQGSEA. V lost 7 bases, J lost 3 bases, and 11 bases stayed unmatched. The length of the CDR3 is 14 residues. CDR3 nucleotide sequence: TGCAGCGGTTCCGGGACAGAGCCCCACTATGGCTACACCTTC. It translates to CSGSGTEPHYGYTF.

This chain links TRBV5-5 with TRBJ2-7; TRBD2 matches 12 bases. Germline V gene lookup returns CDR1 SGHKS and CDR2 YYEKEE (reference sequence). V was pared by 2 bases and J by 3 bases, with 6 bases of the junction left unmatched. The CDR3 contains 16 residues. This CDR3 is CASSLRLAGVLYEQYF. For the CDR3, the DNA is TGTGCCAGCAGCTTAAGACTAGCGGGAGTCCTCTACGAGCAGTACTTC.